This paragraph covers one TCR beta chain sequence. The antigen remains unidentified. This table comes from immunoSEQ multiplex PCR, and its TCRdb copy is limited to in-frame clones, with some not included. Here the sample spans tens of thousands of clones, more than 75% being singletons. These data originate in a study of OX40 agonist ivuxolimab in advanced cancers. Looking at the study overall: In three patients, partial responses were observed, one with hepatocellular carcinoma and two with cutaneous melanoma. Notes on the study in general: On average, a greater number of expanded clones characterised CD8+ T cells relative to CD4+.

Autoimmune disease history or systemic immunosuppression meant exclusion. This sample comprised CD4+ or CD8+ T cells sorted from blood, obtained in a trial of the OX40 agonist ivuxolimab. The receptor's source is an adult with an advanced solid tumor such as melanoma, head and neck, liver or kidney cancer.

CDR3 region: CASITLGEGDYGYTF. CDR3 nucleotide sequence: TGTGCCAGCATTACCCTTGGGGAGGGAGACTATGGCTACACCTTC. The rearrangement links TRBV6-5 to TRBJ1-2; D remains ambiguous. V was shortened by 7 bases and J by 3 bases, with 18 bases between the two germline ends. The CDR3 loop spans 15 amino acids. The germline V gene has CDR1 MNHEY and CDR2 SVGAGI.